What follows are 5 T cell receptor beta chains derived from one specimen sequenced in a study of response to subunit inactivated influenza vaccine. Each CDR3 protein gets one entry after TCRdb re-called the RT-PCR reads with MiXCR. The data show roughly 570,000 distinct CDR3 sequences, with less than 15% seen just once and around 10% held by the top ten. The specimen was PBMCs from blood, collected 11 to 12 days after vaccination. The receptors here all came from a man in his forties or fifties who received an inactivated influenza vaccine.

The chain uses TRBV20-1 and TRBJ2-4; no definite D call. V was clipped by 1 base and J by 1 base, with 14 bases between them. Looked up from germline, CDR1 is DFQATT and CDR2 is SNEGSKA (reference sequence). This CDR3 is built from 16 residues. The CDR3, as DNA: TGCAGTGCTAGAGGTGCTGCGGTTGAGGCCAAAAACATTCAGTACTTC. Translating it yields CSARGAAVEAKNIQYF.

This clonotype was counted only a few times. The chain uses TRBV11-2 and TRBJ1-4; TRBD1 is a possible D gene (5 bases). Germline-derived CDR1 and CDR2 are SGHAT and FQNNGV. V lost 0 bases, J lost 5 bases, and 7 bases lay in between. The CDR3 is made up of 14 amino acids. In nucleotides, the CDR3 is TGTGCCAGCAGCTTAGACAGGGTCAATGAAAAACTGTTTTTT. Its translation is CASSLDRVNEKLFF.

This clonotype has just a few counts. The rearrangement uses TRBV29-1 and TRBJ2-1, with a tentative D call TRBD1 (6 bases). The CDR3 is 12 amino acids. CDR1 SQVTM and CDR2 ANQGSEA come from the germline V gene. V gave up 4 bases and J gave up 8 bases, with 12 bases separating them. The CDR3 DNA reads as TGCAGCGTTGTACAGGGTTTGGATGAGCAGTTCTTC. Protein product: CSVVQGLDEQFF.

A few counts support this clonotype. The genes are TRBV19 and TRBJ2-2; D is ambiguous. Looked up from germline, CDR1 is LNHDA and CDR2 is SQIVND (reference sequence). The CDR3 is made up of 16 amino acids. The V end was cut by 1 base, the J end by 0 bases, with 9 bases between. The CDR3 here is CASSIVGFANTGELFF. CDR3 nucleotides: TGTGCCAGTAGTATAGTGGGGTTCGCGAACACCGGGGAGCTGTTTTTT.

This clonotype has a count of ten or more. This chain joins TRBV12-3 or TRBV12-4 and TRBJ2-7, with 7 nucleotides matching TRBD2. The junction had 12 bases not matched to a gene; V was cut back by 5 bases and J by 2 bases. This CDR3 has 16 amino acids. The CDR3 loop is CASSRNNWGGPYEQYF. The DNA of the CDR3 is TGTGCCAGCAGTCGAAATAATTGGGGGGGTCCCTACGAGCAGTACTTC.